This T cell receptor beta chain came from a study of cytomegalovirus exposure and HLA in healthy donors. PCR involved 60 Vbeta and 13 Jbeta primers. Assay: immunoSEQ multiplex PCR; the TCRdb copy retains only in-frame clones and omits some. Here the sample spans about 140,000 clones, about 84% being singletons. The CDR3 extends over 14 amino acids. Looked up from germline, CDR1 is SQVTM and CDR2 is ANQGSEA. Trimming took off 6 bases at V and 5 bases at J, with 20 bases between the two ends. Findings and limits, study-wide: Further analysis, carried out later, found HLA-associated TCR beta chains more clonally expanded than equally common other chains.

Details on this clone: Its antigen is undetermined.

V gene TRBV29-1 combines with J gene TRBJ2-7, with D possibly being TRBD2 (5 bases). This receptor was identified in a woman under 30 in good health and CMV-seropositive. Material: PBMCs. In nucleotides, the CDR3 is TGCAGCGTAACCGAGAGGGCCTGGATCGACGAGCAGTACTTC. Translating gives CSVTERAWIDEQYF.